This TCR beta chain was found in a study of blood T cell repertoires in COVID-19. Across the whole study: The study drew acute and convalescent COVID-19 samples from the United States, Italy and Spain.

This clone has just one count. J gave up 6 bases and V 0 bases, and 5 bases lay outside the gene matches. Looked up from germline, CDR1 is SGDLS and CDR2 is YYNGEE. The CDR3 is 15 residues long. Per the original data handling: How many nucleated cells were present was estimated from reference gene primer amplification. Data came from immunoSEQ multiplex PCR; TCRdb stores just in-frame clones and leaves some out. D and trimming come from the DNA, and the V and J calls and clone size come from that table. The profile shows approximately 310,000 clones, around nine tenths of them singletons. The material sequenced was PBMCs or T cells enriched from blood (not recorded which). The chain combines TRBV9 with TRBJ2-2; 7 bases agree with TRBD2. The clonotype originates from a man between 60 and 75 years old who had recovered from COVID-19. The CDR3 DNA follows: TGTGCCAGCAGCGTAGACCCGGGGAGGGCCGGGGAGCTGTTTTTT. Translated, it gives CASSVDPGRAGELFF.